This passage covers 11 T cell receptor beta chains from one sample sequenced in a study of T cell clonotyping in hematopoietic cell transplantation. TCRdb keeps only in-frame clones here, not all; method: immunoSEQ multiplex PCR. The sample includes about 8,700 clones, approximately 97% of them seen just once. Source: peripheral blood mononuclear cells, taken 100 days after allogeneic stem cell transplant. The receptors come from a male patient aged 60 to 75 who had an allogeneic stem cell transplant from a related donor, so the T cells may come from the graft donor. Some clones in this sample may be carry-over from other donors' samples.

The rearrangement joins TRBV9 to TRBJ1-1; perhaps TRBD1 as D (5 bases). This CDR3 has 16 residues. V lost 5 bases and J lost 1, with 18 bases in between. The germline V gene encodes CDR1 SGDLS and CDR2 YYNGEE. The CDR3 coding sequence is TGTGCCAGCAGGGAACTACAACAGGCAGGGAACACTGAAGCTTTCTTT. This translates into CASRELQQAGNTEAFF.

V is TRBV25-1 and J is TRBJ1-1; 7 nucleotides align to TRBD1. After removal of 6 bases from V and 0 bases from J, the junction contained 4 bases not matched to a gene. The CDR3 length is 14 residues. Per germline, CDR1 MGHDK and CDR2 SYGVNS. DNA of the CDR3: TGTGCCAGCAGGAGGGGGCCACTGAACACTGAAGCTTTCTTT. Translated: CASRRGPLNTEAFF.

The chain combines TRBV19 with TRBJ2-3; the D gene is possibly TRBD1 (6 bases). The CDR3 sequence is 14 residues long. Germline loops: CDR1 LNHDA, CDR2 SQIVND (reference sequence). V was trimmed by 3 bases and J by 0 bases, leaving 7 bases between them. CDR3 DNA sequence: TGTGCCAGTAGTATGAGGGGGAGCACAGATACGCAGTATTTT. Amino acid sequence: CASSMRGSTDTQYF.

The V gene is TRBV11-3, the J gene TRBJ2-3, with D hard to call. V lost 5 bases, J lost 4 bases, and 7 bases lay in between. Germline V CDR1 and CDR2: SGHNT, YENEEA. The CDR3 has 12 amino acids. CDR3 region: CASSPLSDTQYF. DNA for the CDR3: TGTGCCAGCAGCCCGTTATCAGATACGCAGTATTTT.

The V gene is TRBV7-9, the J gene TRBJ2-7; D is perhaps TRBD1 (5 bases). V shed 1 base and J shed 6 bases, with 13 bases lying between them. CDR1 and CDR2 (germline): SEHNR, FQNEAQ (reference sequence). The CDR3 has 14 residues. CDR3 nucleotides: TGTGCCAGCAGCTTAGAGGTCAGGGCTCTCGAGCAGTACTTC. Its protein product is CASSLEVRALEQYF.

The CDR3: CASSLVAGVPDTQYF. CDR3 coding DNA: TGTGCCAGCAGCTTAGTGGCCGGGGTCCCAGATACGCAGTATTTT. The rearrangement uses TRBV11-2 and TRBJ2-3, with D tentatively TRBD2 (5 bases). Germline lookup yields CDR1 SGHAT and CDR2 FQNNGV. The CDR3 is 15 amino acids. V was trimmed by 1 base and J by 4 bases, leaving 12 bases between them.

The chain is built from TRBV21-1 and TRBJ1-1. TRBV21-1 is marked as a pseudogene. The CDR3 totals 13 residues. The CDR3 DNA reads as TGTGCCAGCAGCATGAGGAGGCACACTGAAGCTTTCTTT. This translates into CASSMRRHTEAFF.

The chain is built from TRBV5-1 and TRBJ1-1; D ambiguous. This CDR3 is 11 amino acids long. Germline loops: CDR1 SGHRS, CDR2 YFSETQ. V was pared by 4 bases and J by 0 bases, with 1 base between. The DNA for the CDR3 is TGCGCCAGCAGCCTGAACACTGAAGCTTTCTTT. Translation: CASSLNTEAFF.

The chain links TRBV6-1 to TRBJ2-5; 9 bases line up with TRBD2. Losses at the gene ends were 2 bases for V and 2 bases for J; bases not matched to a gene: 3. CDR1 is MNHNS, CDR2 SASEGT, per germline. The CDR3 length is 15 residues. CDR3: CASSELRGGQETQYF. CDR3 in DNA: TGTGCCAGCAGTGAACTGCGGGGGGGGCAAGAGACCCAGTACTTC.

This chain joins TRBV7-2 and TRBJ1-4, with 9 bases identical to TRBD1. The J segment lost 3 bases and the V segment lost 4 bases, leaving 9 bases of the junction unmatched. The CDR3 is 17 amino acids. Germline V gives CDR1 SGHTA, CDR2 FQGNSA. CDR3 nucleotides: TGTGCCAGCAGCTCCGTCCCGGGACAGGGTCCTAATGAAAAACTGTTTTTT. Residues: CASSSVPGQGPNEKLFF.

The chain couples TRBV6-6 to TRBJ1-3; tentative D call: TRBD1 (6 bases). Germline V gene lookup returns CDR1 MNHNY and CDR2 SVGAGI (reference sequence). V was pared by 6 bases and J by 0 bases, with 15 bases between. The CDR3 sequence is 16 residues long. The CDR3 loop reads CASRDTTGYSGNTIYF. The CDR3, as DNA: TGTGCCAGCAGGGACACGACAGGTTACTCTGGAAACACCATATATTTT.